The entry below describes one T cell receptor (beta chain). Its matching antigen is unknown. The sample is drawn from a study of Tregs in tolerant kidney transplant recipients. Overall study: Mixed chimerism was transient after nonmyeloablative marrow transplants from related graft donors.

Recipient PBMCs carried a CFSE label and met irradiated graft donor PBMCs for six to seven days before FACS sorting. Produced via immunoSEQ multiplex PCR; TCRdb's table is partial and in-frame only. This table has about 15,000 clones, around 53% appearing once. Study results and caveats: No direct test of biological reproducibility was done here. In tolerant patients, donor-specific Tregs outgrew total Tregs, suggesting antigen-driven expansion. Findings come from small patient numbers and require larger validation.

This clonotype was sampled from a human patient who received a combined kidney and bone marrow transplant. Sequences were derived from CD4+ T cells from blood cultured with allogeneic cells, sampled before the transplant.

CDR3 in DNA: TGTGCCAGCAGACCATCGCTTCGGGTCTATGGCTACACCTTC. This translates into CASRPSLRVYGYTF. J is TRBJ1-2 and V is TRBV16; D unclear. Per the germline V gene, CDR1 is KGHSY and CDR2 is FQNENV. V was trimmed by 6 bases and J by 4 bases, leaving 15 bases between them. The CDR3 length is 14 residues.